A single sample is the source of the 27 T cell receptor beta chains below, sequenced in a study of control samples from healthy donors and cancer patients. Repertoires were generated with immunoSEQ multiplex PCR, while TCRdb's copy carries only in-frame clones and drops some. The sample has approximately 50,000 clones, about 95% seen once. Sequencing used blood. These receptors were obtained from a man aged 25 to 40 in good health.

The rearrangement uses TRBV15 and TRBJ2-3; 8 bases are a match to TRBD1. Germline V lookup: CDR1 LNHNV, CDR2 YYDKDF (reference sequence). The CDR3 totals 16 residues. V lost 5 bases and J lost 0; bases outside the gene matches: 7. The chain's CDR3 is CATSSSRGLSTDTQYF. The CDR3 DNA sequence: TGTGCCACCAGCTCTTCCAGGGGGCTTAGCACAGATACGCAGTATTTT. Drawing the rest from reference TRBV15 and TRBJ2-3, the complete variable domain is DAMVIQNPRYQVTQFGKPVTLSCSQTLNHNVMYWYQQKSSQAPKLLFHYYDKDFNNEADTPDNFQSRRPNTSFCFLDIRSPGLGDTAMYLCATSSSRGLSTDTQYFGPGTRLTVL.

The rearrangement joins TRBV13 to TRBJ2-5; possibly TRBD1 for D (5 bases). The CDR3 has 15 amino acids. CDR1 and CDR2 from the germline V gene are PRHDT and FYEKMQ (reference sequence). The V gene lost 1 base and the J gene lost 5 bases, with 14 bases spanning the gap. CDR3 sequence reads: CASSLVDNPKETQYF. The CDR3 DNA reads TGTGCCAGCAGCTTAGTGGACAACCCGAAGGAGACCCAGTACTTC.

This clone was seen a single time. V usage is TRBV28 and J usage is TRBJ2-1, with D uncertain. The CDR3 runs to 10 residues. Germline V CDR1 and CDR2: MDHEN, SYDVKM. V was clipped by 5 bases and J by 5 bases, with 1 base between them. Here the CDR3 reads CASSDNEQFF. The CDR3 DNA follows: TGTGCCAGCAGTGACAATGAGCAGTTCTTC. The complete variable domain, with remaining parts taken from reference TRBV28 and TRBJ2-1, reads DVKVTQSSRYLVKRTGEKVFLECVQDMDHENMFWYRQDPGLGLRLIYFSYDVKMKEKGDIPEGYSVSREKKERFSLILESASTNQTSMYLCASSDNEQFFGPGTRLTVL.

The chain employs TRBV28 and TRBJ2-3; 7 bases match TRBD1. V trimming: 5 bases; J trimming: 3 bases; junction bases outside the gene matches: 5. This CDR3 is built from 14 residues. Germline V CDR1 and CDR2: MDHEN, SYDVKM. CDR3 residues: CASSSTGATDTQYF. The DNA for the CDR3 is TGTGCCAGCAGTAGTACAGGGGCGACAGATACGCAGTATTTT.

The genes are TRBV29-1 and TRBJ2-1, with D possibly matching TRBD1 (6 bases). There are 14 residues in the CDR3. With 8 bases removed from V and 0 bases from J, the gap between germline ends came to 14 bases. In germline, CDR1 is SQVTM, CDR2 ANQGSEA. CDR3 protein: CSFYRVSSYNEQFF. CDR3 DNA: TGCAGCTTTTACAGGGTTAGCTCCTACAATGAGCAGTTCTTC.

This chain links TRBV24-1 with TRBJ2-3, with a possible D match to TRBD2 (5 bases). This CDR3 has 17 residues. Trimming cost V 6 bases and J 2 bases, with 20 bases left between them. Germline V gene lookup returns CDR1 KGHDR and CDR2 SFDVKD. The CDR3: CATSPGESPIYTDTQYF. The DNA of the CDR3 is TGTGCCACCAGTCCCGGGGAGTCCCCAATATACACAGATACGCAGTATTTT.

V usage is TRBV28 and J usage is TRBJ2-4, with D uncertain. Germline values: CDR1 MDHEN, CDR2 SYDVKM. The CDR3 extends over 14 amino acids. V dropped 3 bases and J dropped 2 bases, with 8 bases sitting between them. The CDR3 loop reads CASSLNSPKNIQYF. The CDR3 DNA follows: TGTGCCAGCAGTTTGAACAGCCCCAAAAACATTCAGTACTTC.

V and J are TRBV7-6 and TRBJ2-7; 8 nucleotides align to TRBD1. Germline CDR1 SGHVS, CDR2 FNYEAQ. V shed 2 bases and J 4 bases; nucleotides not matched to a gene: 19. This CDR3 is built from 19 residues. DNA of the CDR3: TGTGCCAGCAGCTTAAAGATGGCAGGGGGCCCTGGGAGGATTTACGAGCAGTACTTC. Translation: CASSLKMAGGPGRIYEQYF.

The V gene is TRBV7-9, the J gene TRBJ2-3; D remains unclear. CDR1 SEHNR and CDR2 FQNEAQ come from the germline V gene (reference sequence). V lost 5 bases and J 6 bases, leaving 9 bases between the germline ends. This CDR3 has 12 residues. The CDR3 region has the DNA TGTGCCAGCAGCCCCGTATCCGATACGCAGTATTTT. Protein sequence: CASSPVSDTQYF.

V usage is TRBV19 and J usage is TRBJ2-7, with D possibly matching TRBD1 (6 bases). V lost 2 bases and J lost 2, with 13 bases in between. This CDR3 has 15 residues. The V gene's germline CDR1 is LNHDA and CDR2 SQIVND (reference sequence). The CDR3 region is CASSISSGAPYEQYF. The CDR3 nucleotides are TGTGCCAGTAGTATATCCTCAGGGGCCCCCTACGAGCAGTACTTC.

J is TRBJ2-7 and V is TRBV2; 11 positions agree with TRBD2. The CDR3 has 14 amino acids. Germline lookup yields CDR1 SNHLY and CDR2 FYNNEI. V lost 2 bases, J lost 4 bases, and 1 base stayed unmatched. CDR3 nucleotide sequence: TGTGCCAGCAGTGAAACTAGCGGGAGTTACGAGCAGTACTTC. Translating it yields CASSETSGSYEQYF.

V usage is TRBV29-1 and J usage is TRBJ2-2, with D possibly being TRBD2 (6 bases). Deletions cut 5 bases from V and 5 bases from J, with 15 bases between. Per the germline V gene, CDR1 is SQVTM and CDR2 is ANQGSEA. The CDR3 runs to 14 residues. As DNA, the CDR3 is TGCAGCGTTCCGGCTAGCGAAGGGACCGGGGAGCTGTTTTTT. Its protein product is CSVPASEGTGELFF.

The chain couples TRBV21-1 to TRBJ1-2. TRBV21-1 is a documented pseudogene. The CDR3 has 11 residues. This chain's CDR3 is CASIVTYGYTF. The DNA for the CDR3 is TGTGCCAGCATCGTGACCTATGGCTACACCTTC.

The DNA of the CDR3 is TGTGCCAGCAGTTTAGGGTACAGGGGGTTAACTGAAGCTTTCTTT. As protein: CASSLGYRGLTEAFF. The chain recombines TRBV28 with TRBJ1-1, with 8 bases identical to TRBD1. Germline V gene data show CDR1 as MDHEN and CDR2 as SYDVKM. V shed 2 bases and J 5 bases; nucleotides not matched to a gene: 7. CDR3 length: 15 residues.

The V and J genes are TRBV7-6 and TRBJ2-1; tentative D call: TRBD2 (6 bases). Germline V lookup: CDR1 SGHVS, CDR2 FNYEAQ. V dropped 5 bases and J dropped 2 bases, with 10 bases sitting between them. This CDR3 is 14 amino acids long. DNA for the CDR3: TGTGCCAGCAGCACCGGGACTCCCTACAATGAGCAGTTCTTC. Residues: CASSTGTPYNEQFF.

This clone has a single count. This sequence joins TRBV7-9 and TRBJ1-6, with a weak D call TRBD1 (6 bases). V was shortened by 5 bases and J by 9 bases, with 14 bases between the two germline ends. This CDR3 is built from 14 residues. Germline V gives CDR1 SEHNR, CDR2 FQNEAQ (reference sequence). The CDR3 nucleotides are TGTGCCAGCAGCCTAACAGGGTATGGTTCACCCCTCCACTTT. Amino acid sequence: CASSLTGYGSPLHF.

The chain employs TRBV18 and TRBJ1-1; 7 bases line up with TRBD1. Germline loops: CDR1 KGHSH, CDR2 LQKENI. The ends lost 3 bases at V and 3 bases at J; junction bases unmatched: 13. The CDR3 runs 17 residues. The CDR3 reads CASSPDSRRGRDTEAFF. In DNA, the CDR3 is TGTGCCAGCTCACCCGATAGTAGGAGGGGGCGGGACACTGAAGCTTTCTTT.

The chain combines TRBV5-1 with TRBJ1-4; D not resolved. In germline, CDR1 is SGHRS, CDR2 YFSETQ. The V end was cut by 1 base, the J end by 13 bases, with 20 bases between. This CDR3 is 15 amino acids long. CDR3 nucleotides: TGCGCCAGCAGCTTGAGTTCCGACGCGGCCTCGGGACTGTTTTTT. This gives the protein CASSLSSDAASGLFF.

The chain couples TRBV20-1 to TRBJ2-3; D remains ambiguous. The CDR3 spans 14 residues. Germline CDR1 and CDR2: DFQATT and SNEGSKA (reference sequence). V lost 3 bases and J 0 bases, leaving 10 bases between the germline ends. Written as DNA, the CDR3 is TGCAGTGCTAGTGTGATGGGGAGCACAGATACGCAGTATTTT. It codes for CSASVMGSTDTQYF.

V and J are TRBV2 and TRBJ1-2, with unresolved D. Between the trimmed V and J ends, which lost 4 bases and 5 bases, there was a span of 11 bases. Germline values: CDR1 SNHLY, CDR2 FYNNEI. The CDR3 spans 13 residues. CDR3 in amino acids: CASSAQDGYGYTF. The CDR3 DNA reads as TGTGCCAGCAGTGCCCAGGACGGATATGGCTACACCTTC. Looking up the rest from reference TRBV2 and TRBJ1-2 gives the full variable domain: EPEVTQTPSHQVTQMGQEVILRCVPISNHLYFYWYRQILGQKVEFLVSFYNNEISEKSEIFDDQFSVERPDGSNFTLKIRSTKLEDSAMYFCASSAQDGYGYTFGSGTRLTVV.

V is TRBV5-4 and J is TRBJ2-2; 7 nucleotides align to TRBD2. Germline V gene lookup returns CDR1 SGHNT and CDR2 YYREEE (reference sequence). Germline trimming cut 0 bases from V and 0 bases from J; bases unmatched to any gene: 2. The CDR3 contains 16 residues. The CDR3: CASSLELAANTGELFF. CDR3 bases: TGTGCCAGCAGCTTGGAGCTAGCGGCGAACACCGGGGAGCTGTTTTTT. Supplemented by reference TRBV5-4 and TRBJ2-2, the full variable domain reads ETGVTQSPTHLIKTRGQQVTLRCSSQSGHNTVSWYQQALGQGPQFIFQYYREEENGRGNFPPRFSGLQFPNYSSELNVNALELDDSALYLCASSLELAANTGELFFGEGSRLTVL.

V is TRBV2 and J is TRBJ2-1; D not resolved. The CDR3 consists of 10 residues. Looked up from germline, CDR1 is SNHLY and CDR2 is FYNNEI. Trimming cost V 4 bases and J 10 bases, with 5 bases left between them. Here the CDR3 DNA reads TGTGCCAGCAGTGTGCAGGAGCAGTTCTTC. Protein sequence: CASSVQEQFF.

This clone was seen a single time. The V call is TRBV28, the J call TRBJ2-3; 8 nucleotides agree with TRBD2. CDR1 is MDHEN and CDR2 is SYDVKM in the germline V gene. The trim removed 5 bases at V and 1 base at J, leaving 2 bases unmatched. The CDR3 has 14 amino acids. Here the CDR3 DNA reads TGTGCCAGCAGTGGTAGCGGGGGCACAGATACGCAGTATTTT. Encoded protein: CASSGSGGTDTQYF.

This clone has more than one count but fewer than ten. Additional DNA sequences in this sample encode the identical CDR3. This chain uses TRBV9 with TRBJ1-3, with D maybe TRBD1 (5 bases). Trimming removed 3 bases from V and 0 bases from J, with 10 bases in between. CDR3 length equals 15 residues. The V gene's germline CDR1 is SGDLS and CDR2 YYNGEE. This CDR3 reads CASSGAGNSGNTIYF. Written as DNA, the CDR3 is TGTGCCAGCAGCGGAGCAGGGAACTCTGGAAACACCATATATTTT.

CDR3 loop: CAISESGEQFF. CDR3 sequence (DNA): TGTGCCATCAGTGAGTCGGGGGAGCAGTTCTTC. The gene calls are TRBV10-3 and TRBJ2-1; no clear D. From germline, CDR1 is ENHRY and CDR2 SYGVKD. There are 11 residues in the CDR3. V gave up 0 bases and J gave up 10 bases, with 4 bases separating them.

This clone was observed once. The rearrangement uses TRBV30 and TRBJ1-5; D is unresolved. V was clipped by 2 bases and J by 6 bases, with 11 bases between them. The CDR3 extends over 13 amino acids. CDR1 and CDR2 from the germline V gene are GTSNPN and SVGIG (reference sequence). DNA for the CDR3: TGTGCCTGGAGTCTAAGGGAAAGTCAGCCCCAGCATTTT. It encodes CAWSLRESQPQHF.

This clone was counted a single time. The chain combines TRBV7-8 with TRBJ2-5; 7 bases match TRBD2. Germline V gene data show CDR1 as SGHVS and CDR2 as FQNEAQ. V gave up 2 bases and J gave up 5 bases; unmatched junction bases: 8. CDR3 length: 15 amino acids. CDR3 loop: CASSLWEGEKETQYF. The CDR3 nucleotides read TGTGCCAGCAGCTTATGGGAGGGTGAGAAGGAGACCCAGTACTTC.